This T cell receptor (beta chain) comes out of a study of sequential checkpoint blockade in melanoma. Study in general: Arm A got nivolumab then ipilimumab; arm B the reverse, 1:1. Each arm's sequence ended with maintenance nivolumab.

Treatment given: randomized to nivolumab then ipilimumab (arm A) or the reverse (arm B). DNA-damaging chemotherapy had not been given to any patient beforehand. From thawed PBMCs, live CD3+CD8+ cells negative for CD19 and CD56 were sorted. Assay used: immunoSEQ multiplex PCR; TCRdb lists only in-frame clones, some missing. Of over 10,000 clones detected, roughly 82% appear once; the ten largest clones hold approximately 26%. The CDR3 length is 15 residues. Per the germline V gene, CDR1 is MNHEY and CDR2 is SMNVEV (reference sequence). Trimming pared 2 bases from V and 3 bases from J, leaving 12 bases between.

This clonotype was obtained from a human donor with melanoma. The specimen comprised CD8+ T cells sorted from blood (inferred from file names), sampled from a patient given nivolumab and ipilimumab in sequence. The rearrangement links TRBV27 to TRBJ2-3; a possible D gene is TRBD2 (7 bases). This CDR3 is CASSLRGRGTDTQYF. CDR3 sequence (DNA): TGTGCCAGCAGTTTAAGGGGGAGGGGGACAGATACGCAGTATTTT.